The T cell receptor (beta chain) described here comes from a study of T cell repertoires in cytomegalovirus infection. Study at large: It was recently identified HLA-C-restricted and well-studied HLA-B-restricted CMV epitopes that the study used. Public TCR beta signatures were indicative of both CMV infection and a matching HLA type. Study-level results: The study found HLA-C-restricted CMV-specific TCR beta clonotypes dominating the ex vivo response. Adding up the frequency of public TCR beta families identified people who carried CMV plus the relevant HLA.

TCRdb reanalysed the reads using MiXCR and keeps one entry per CDR3 protein. The data show hundreds of thousands of distinct CDR3 sequences, roughly 30% seen once. Concerning this clonotype: Its cognate antigen is unknown.

The receptor was isolated from a human donor in good health (CMV status not recorded). Some clones in this sample may be carry-over from other donors' samples. Sequencing was performed on cultured CD8+ T cells from PBMCs, taken from culture after CMV antigen stimulation.

CDR3 sequence (DNA): TGTGCCAGCAGTCGACAGGGGGCTGTTGGCTACACCTTC. This sequence encodes CASSRQGAVGYTF. The V call is TRBV6-6, the J call TRBJ1-2, with 10 bases fitting TRBD1. The germline gives CDR1 MNHNY, CDR2 SVGAGI (reference sequence). J lost 7 bases, V lost 5 bases, and 4 bases had no gene match. This CDR3 spans 13 amino acids.